This T cell receptor (beta chain) stems from a study of shared T cell receptors in the human thymus. The CDR3 covers 14 residues. The V end lost 8 bases, the J end lost 8 bases, and 18 bases lay between the germline ends. CDR1 is MNHEY, CDR2 SMNVEV, per germline (reference sequence). The repertoire was sequenced with immunoSEQ multiplex PCR; TCRdb's copy has only in-frame clones and lacks some. The sample consists of approximately 730,000 clones, roughly 88% of them appearing once. This same sample was also part of a study on human thymus T cells. That work states: Healthy Finnish infants undergoing corrective surgery for congenital heart defects were the donors. Thymic resections from corrective heart surgery supplied the tissue.

The sequencing sample was made of thymocytes. The receptor's source is a girl under three years old with a congenital heart defect. This chain links TRBV27 with TRBJ2-2; D not resolved. The CDR3 region has the DNA TGTGCCAGCCGCTTTCAGATAAACGGGGGGGAGCTGTTTTTT. Protein product: CASRFQINGGELFF.